This entry lists 11 T cell receptor beta chains sequenced from one sample in a study of blood T cell repertoires in COVID-19. Some clones are missing from TCRdb's copy, which holds only in-frame ones; the method was immunoSEQ multiplex PCR. This repertoire shows about 91,000 clones, approximately 90% found once; its top ten account for 4% to 5%. The sequencing input was peripheral blood. These receptors all stem from a man in his 70s with acute or convalescent COVID-19.

The rearrangement links TRBV7-2 to TRBJ1-3; D is perhaps TRBD1 (5 bases). V was trimmed by 1 base and J by 0 bases, leaving 13 bases between them. The CDR3 covers 17 residues. Germline CDR1 is SGHTA and CDR2 is FQGNSA. CDR3 amino acids: CASSLEVGPVSGNTIYF. The CDR3 DNA reads as TGTGCCAGCAGCTTAGAAGTGGGGCCTGTCTCTGGAAACACCATATATTTT.

This chain connects TRBV6-5 to TRBJ1-5; TRBD1 matches 10 bases. The CDR3 totals 14 residues. The germline gives CDR1 MNHEY, CDR2 SVGAGI. The ends lost 6 bases at V and 7 bases at J; junction bases unmatched: 6. CDR3: CASRGTGEEQPQHF. In nucleotides, the CDR3 is TGTGCCAGCAGGGGGACAGGGGAGGAACAGCCCCAGCATTTT.

The CDR3 DNA follows: TGTGCCAGCAGCTTACAGGAGGGGATCCTCCACGAGCAGTACTTC. Its protein product is CASSLQEGILHEQYF. This chain connects TRBV7-9 to TRBJ2-7, with a weak D call TRBD2 (6 bases). With 2 bases removed from V and 5 bases from J, the gap between germline ends came to 16 bases. The germline V gene has CDR1 SEHNR and CDR2 FQNEAQ (reference sequence). CDR3 length: 15 amino acids.

The chain carries TRBV6-5 and TRBJ2-5; TRBD2 matches 10 bases. The V gene end was trimmed by 5 bases and the J gene end by 2 bases; junction bases not matched to a gene: 5. CDR3 length equals 15 residues. The germline V gene has CDR1 MNHEY and CDR2 SVGAGI. CDR3 protein: CASSHTTSGQETQYF. CDR3 sequence (DNA): TGTGCCAGCAGTCATACGACTAGCGGGCAAGAGACCCAGTACTTC.

This clone appeared a single time. V and J are TRBV4-1 and TRBJ2-1, with D tentatively TRBD2 (6 bases). Germline lookup yields CDR1 MGHRA and CDR2 YSYEKL. The germline V and J ends were trimmed by 0 bases and 16 bases, with 25 bases remaining between them. The CDR3 totals 16 residues. CDR3 coding DNA: TGCGCCAGCAGCCAAGAAGGAGGGTCAGGCTCGAACCCGTTTTTCTTC. Its translation is CASSQEGGSGSNPFFF.

The chain joins TRBV6-6 to TRBJ1-5; unclear D gene. Germline V gives CDR1 MNHNY, CDR2 SVGAGI (reference sequence). The CDR3 covers 15 residues. The ends were cut back, 2 bases at V and 0 bases at J, with 8 bases in the middle. The CDR3 DNA follows: TGTGCCAGCAGTTACAACAGCTATAGCAATCAGCCCCAGCATTTT. This encodes CASSYNSYSNQPQHF.

The chain is built from TRBV5-1 and TRBJ2-3; D possibly corresponds to TRBD2 (6 bases). Looked up from germline, CDR1 is SGHRS and CDR2 is YFSETQ. The CDR3 is 15 amino acids. V lost 4 bases to trimming and J lost 2 bases, with 14 bases between them. Here the CDR3 reads CASSPGGHLTDTQYF. The CDR3 bases are TGCGCCAGCAGCCCCGGAGGGCACCTCACAGATACGCAGTATTTT.

CDR3 DNA: TGTGCCAGCAGCCAAGATTTCGAGGCCGGAGCCCCATATGGCTACACCTTC. This codes for CASSQDFEAGAPYGYTF. The chain joins TRBV4-2 to TRBJ1-2; no reliable D call. The CDR3 spans 17 residues. CDR1 and CDR2 (germline): LGHNA, YNFKEQ. V gave up 0 bases and J gave up 5 bases, with 19 bases separating them.

The chain joins TRBV9 to TRBJ1-4; D not certain. Germline CDR1 SGDLS, CDR2 YYNGEE. CDR3 size: 15 residues. V was cut by 2 bases and J by 0 bases, with 8 bases left in between. CDR3 amino acids: CASSVTESTNEKLFF. As DNA, the CDR3 is TGTGCCAGCAGCGTGACGGAGTCAACTAATGAAAAACTGTTTTTT.

The gene calls are TRBV2 and TRBJ1-5, with D unresolved. V lost 5 bases and J 0 bases, leaving 11 bases between the germline ends. Germline CDR1 is SNHLY and CDR2 is FYNNEI. This CDR3 has 15 amino acids. CDR3 DNA: TGTGCCAGCAGTCGAGAGTATGCTAGCAATCAGCCCCAGCATTTT. This sequence encodes CASSREYASNQPQHF.

The chain recombines TRBV5-4 with TRBJ2-7; TRBD1 aligns across 7 bases. The V and J ends lost 4 bases and 3 bases, in that order; junction bases with no gene match: 4. Germline values: CDR1 SGHNT, CDR2 YYREEE (reference sequence). The CDR3 sequence is 13 residues long. The CDR3 protein is CASSQQGIYEQYV. The CDR3 nucleotides read TGTGCCAGCAGCCAACAGGGGATCTACGAGCAGTACGTC.